This T cell receptor (beta chain) derives from a study of cytomegalovirus exposure and HLA in healthy donors. On the study more broadly: Inside one of the first data releases sat around 80 million unique TCRs taken from HLA-typed donors.

Study-wide results and limits: A link between a missense DCLRE1C variant and TCR beta V- and J-gene trimming emerged from a later analysis. Productive status was seen about 90% or about 30% of the time for most TCR beta V segments in an earlier analysis.

A remark on this clone: The antigen is not known.

The ends were cut back, 2 bases at V and 12 bases at J, with 14 bases in the middle. Germline loops: CDR1 SNHLY, CDR2 FYNNEI. The CDR3 totals 13 residues. PCR was performed using 60 Vbeta and 13 Jbeta primers. Per the authors' pipeline: In a later analysis, some 80 million unique TCR beta chains included roughly 11 million shared by two or more donors. Produced via immunoSEQ multiplex PCR; TCRdb's table is partial and in-frame only. The V and J calls and clone size come from that table; D and trimming were worked out from the DNA. Of roughly 150,000 clones listed, around 82% were seen once; the top ten hold under 8%.

The sequence was obtained from a woman aged 50 to 65 in good health and CMV-seropositive. Sequenced: PBMCs. The V call is TRBV2, the J call TRBJ1-5; D uncertain. CDR3 DNA sequence: TGTGCCAGCAGTGAACTTAGGGAGACACACCAGCATTTT. Amino acid sequence: CASSELRETHQHF.